Presented here are 24 T cell receptor beta chains from one specimen sequenced in a study of T cell clonotyping in hematopoietic cell transplantation. The table came from immunoSEQ multiplex PCR; TCRdb's copy has only in-frame clones and leaves some out. The sample has roughly 45,000 clones, more than 75% seen once. The time point denotes: recipient sample about 28 days before transplant, after cytoreduction. The specimen was peripheral blood mononuclear cells, collected before stem cell transplant. These receptors originate from a man aged 60 to 69 with biphenotypic leukemia. Some clones in this sample may be carry-over from other donors' samples.

This rearrangement joins TRBV5-5 to TRBJ1-2; no reliable D call. The CDR3 runs 14 residues. Trimming shortened V by 0 bases and J by 8 bases, and 14 bases separated the two germline ends. In germline, CDR1 is SGHKS, CDR2 YYEKEE (reference sequence). The CDR3 DNA reads TGTGCCAGCAGCTTGGTAGGGCGCGTTTTAGGCTACACCTTC. This gives the protein CASSLVGRVLGYTF. The full variable domain, with the rest looked up from reference TRBV5-5 and TRBJ1-2, is DAGVTQSPTHLIKTRGQQVTLRCSPISGHKSVSWYQQVLGQGPQFIFQYYEKEERGRGNFPDRFSARQFPNYSSELNVNALLLGDSALYLCASSLVGRVLGYTFGSGTRLTVV.

This chain uses TRBV4-1 with TRBJ2-7; D gene ambiguous. Germline CDR1 MGHRA, CDR2 YSYEKL. This CDR3 comprises 14 residues. V was shortened by 0 bases and J by 0 bases, with 6 bases between the two germline ends. The CDR3 loop is CASSQDWASYEQYF. CDR3 DNA sequence: TGCGCCAGCAGCCAAGATTGGGCCTCCTACGAGCAGTACTTC.

The chain carries TRBV2 and TRBJ2-7; 8 bases agree with TRBD1. With 7 bases clipped from V and 10 bases from J, the junction kept 9 bases outside the gene matches. This CDR3 spans 12 amino acids. CDR1 and CDR2 from the germline V gene are SNHLY and FYNNEI. The CDR3, as DNA: TGTGCCAGCAATGGACAGGGTTACGTACAGTACTTC. Its protein product is CASNGQGYVQYF. The complete variable domain, with remaining parts taken from reference TRBV2 and TRBJ2-7, reads EPEVTQTPSHQVTQMGQEVILRCVPISNHLYFYWYRQILGQKVEFLVSFYNNEISEKSEIFDDQFSVERPDGSNFTLKIRSTKLEDSAMYFCASNGQGYVQYFGPGTRLTVT.

The chain employs TRBV28 and TRBJ2-7; TRBD2 might be the D (6 bases). Trimming took off 2 bases at V and 4 bases at J, with 18 bases between the two ends. Germline V gene lookup returns CDR1 MDHEN and CDR2 SYDVKM. This CDR3 region has 16 residues. Here the CDR3 reads CASSLGPGGDHYEQYF. The DNA for the CDR3 is TGTGCCAGCAGTTTAGGACCCGGCGGGGACCATTACGAGCAGTACTTC.

The chain employs TRBV6-1 and TRBJ1-1; the D gene is possibly TRBD1 (5 bases). CDR3 length: 14 amino acids. V shed 2 bases and J shed 5 bases, with 12 bases lying between them. CDR1 MNHNS and CDR2 SASEGT come from the germline V gene. CDR3 nucleotide sequence: TGTGCCAGCAGTGAAAGGGGATTTGGTACTGAAGCTTTCTTT. This encodes CASSERGFGTEAFF.

The rearrangement links TRBV5-6 to TRBJ2-7; a possible D gene is TRBD1 (6 bases). This CDR3 is built from 12 residues. V was cut by 3 bases and J by 4 bases, with 8 bases left in between. The germline V gene has CDR1 SGHDT and CDR2 YYEEEE. The CDR3 spells CASSSDRYEQYF. The CDR3 DNA sequence: TGTGCCAGCAGCTCCGACAGGTACGAGCAGTACTTC.

This chain links TRBV19 with TRBJ1-4; unclear D gene. V dropped 2 bases and J dropped 1 base, with 8 bases sitting between them. Germline-derived CDR1 and CDR2 are LNHDA and SQIVND (reference sequence). This CDR3 has 15 amino acids. CDR3 DNA: TGTGCCAGTAGTATAACGGCAGAAACTAATGAAAAACTGTTTTTT. It translates to CASSITAETNEKLFF. Using reference TRBV19 and TRBJ1-4 for the parts outside the CDR3, the full variable domain is DGGITQSPKYLFRKEGQNVTLSCEQNLNHDAMYWYRQDPGQGLRLIYYSQIVNDFQKGDIAEGYSVSREKKESFPLTVTSAQKNPTAFYLCASSITAETNEKLFFGSGTQLSVL.

The genes are TRBV28 and TRBJ2-7, with D perhaps matching TRBD1 (5 bases). The ends were cut back, 3 bases at V and 4 bases at J, with 10 bases in the middle. Looked up from germline, CDR1 is MDHEN and CDR2 is SYDVKM. The length of the CDR3 is 13 residues. The DNA of the CDR3 is TGTGCCAGCAGTTTCGCAGGGTTTTACGAGCAGTACTTC. This gives the protein CASSFAGFYEQYF.

The chain recombines TRBV4-2 with TRBJ2-3; 7 nucleotides align to TRBD1. CDR3 length equals 16 residues. Looked up from germline, CDR1 is LGHNA and CDR2 is YNFKEQ. V was pared by 0 bases and J by 7 bases, with 10 bases of the junction left unmatched. The CDR3 reads CASSQERTGQGHTQYF. The DNA for the CDR3 is TGTGCCAGCAGCCAAGAGAGGACAGGTCAGGGGCATACGCAGTATTTT.

This clone was seen a few times. The genes are TRBV7-9 and TRBJ2-2, with no clear D. V dropped 3 bases and J dropped 7 bases, with 15 bases sitting between them. Germline V lookup: CDR1 SEHNR, CDR2 FQNEAQ (reference sequence). This CDR3 is built from 15 residues. CDR3 region: CASSLGSGLDGELFF. CDR3 bases: TGTGCCAGCAGCTTGGGGTCGGGCCTTGACGGGGAGCTGTTTTTT.

The chain combines TRBV6-6 with TRBJ2-7; a possible D gene is TRBD2 (5 bases). The CDR3 is made up of 12 amino acids. Germline lookup yields CDR1 MNHNY and CDR2 SVGAGI (reference sequence). Trimming took 10 bases from V and 1 from J, leaving 11 bases between them. The CDR3 reads CAIRGYSYEQYF. The CDR3 nucleotides are TGTGCCATACGGGGTTATTCCTACGAGCAGTACTTC.

The chain is built from TRBV6-6 and TRBJ2-2; the match to TRBD2 covers 11 bases. Germline V gene data show CDR1 as MNHNY and CDR2 as SVGAGI (reference sequence). This CDR3 is built from 14 residues. The J segment lost 1 base and the V segment lost 8 bases, leaving 0 bases of the junction unmatched. The DNA for the CDR3 is TGTGCCAGCGGGACTAGCGGGAACACCGGGGAGCTGTTTTTT. It specifies CASGTSGNTGELFF.

This clone has more than one count but fewer than ten. The rearrangement uses TRBV7-2 and TRBJ2-7; D remains unclear. From germline, CDR1 is SGHTA and CDR2 FQGNSA. V was cut by 5 bases and J by 0 bases, with 8 bases left in between. The CDR3 has 13 residues. CDR3: CASSPSSSYEQYF. In nucleotides, the CDR3 is TGTGCCAGCAGCCCCTCGAGCTCCTACGAGCAGTACTTC.

The gene calls are TRBV9 and TRBJ2-7, with TRBD2 matching 13 bases. The junction had 5 bases not matched to a gene; V was cut back by 4 bases and J by 4 bases. The CDR3 loop spans 15 amino acids. CDR1 and CDR2 from the germline V gene are SGDLS and YYNGEE. Here the CDR3 DNA reads TGTGCCAGCAGCCCGGGGACTAGCGGGATGTACGAGCAGTACTTC. As protein: CASSPGTSGMYEQYF.

The chain uses TRBV5-1 and TRBJ1-2, with D possibly being TRBD1 (6 bases). This CDR3 has 15 amino acids. The V end lost 0 bases, the J end lost 2 bases, and 11 bases lay between the germline ends. From germline, CDR1 is SGHRS and CDR2 YFSETQ. In DNA form, the CDR3 reads TGCGCCAGCAGCTTGGGGACAGAACTAAACTATGGCTACACCTTC. Encoded protein: CASSLGTELNYGYTF.

The chain has TRBV11-2 and TRBJ1-2; D is ambiguous. CDR1 is SGHAT and CDR2 is FQNNGV in the germline V gene. Trimming removed 0 bases at V and 3 bases at J, with 11 bases between. The CDR3 sequence is 15 residues long. In DNA, the CDR3 is TGTGCCAGCAGCTTAGACCCGGGTATGGACTATGGCTACACCTTC. Translated, it gives CASSLDPGMDYGYTF.

The chain is built from TRBV7-2 and TRBJ2-7; D remains ambiguous. The CDR3 has 14 residues. V lost 1 base, J lost 3 bases, and 10 bases lay in between. Germline assignment: CDR1 SGHTA and CDR2 FQGNSA. The DNA of the CDR3 is TGTGCCAGCAGCTTAGTTATTTCAGACTACGAGCAGTACTTC. Translated, it gives CASSLVISDYEQYF.

This clone was picked up one time. This rearrangement joins TRBV5-6 to TRBJ1-1; the D is unclear. Germline V gene data show CDR1 as SGHDT and CDR2 as YYEEEE. Trimming removed 5 bases at V and 1 base at J, with 12 bases between. The CDR3 consists of 14 residues. Written as DNA, the CDR3 is TGTGCCAGCAGTCCCTTATGGAGGAACACTGAAGCTTTCTTT. Its translation: CASSPLWRNTEAFF.

The V and J genes are TRBV11-2 and TRBJ1-2, with TRBD1 matching over 7 bases. V shed 5 bases, J shed 0 bases, and the junction held 6 bases outside the gene matches. CDR1 and CDR2 (germline): SGHAT, FQNNGV. The CDR3 sequence is 15 residues long. CDR3 nucleotide sequence: TGTGCCAGCAGCCAGGACAGGCTAGCTAACTATGGCTACACCTTC. Amino acids: CASSQDRLANYGYTF.

This chain joins TRBV7-9 and TRBJ1-1; D is possibly TRBD1 (5 bases). Deletions cut 1 base from V and 0 bases from J, with 9 bases between. The germline CDR1 and CDR2 sequences are SEHNR and FQNEAQ (reference sequence). This CDR3 comprises 15 residues. The CDR3 DNA reads as TGTGCCAGCAGCTTAGACAGGACGGTGAACACTGAAGCTTTCTTT. Protein sequence: CASSLDRTVNTEAFF. The whole variable domain, filled in from reference TRBV7-9 and TRBJ1-1, reads DTGVSQNPRHKITKRGQNVTFRCDPISEHNRLYWYRQTLGQGPEFLTYFQNEAQLEKSRLLSDRFSAERPKGSFSTLEIQRTEQGDSAMYLCASSLDRTVNTEAFFGQGTRLTVV.

This chain links TRBV6-5 with TRBJ2-7; a possible D gene is TRBD2 (5 bases). Trimming removed 1 base from V and 7 bases from J, with 14 bases in between. CDR3 length: 14 residues. CDR1 MNHEY and CDR2 SVGAGI come from the germline V gene. The CDR3 sequence is CASSYFVSGGEQYF. CDR3 DNA sequence: TGTGCCAGCAGTTACTTTGTTTCTGGAGGTGAGCAGTACTTC.

The V gene is TRBV30, the J gene TRBJ2-7; no firm D call. The CDR3 loop spans 11 amino acids. Trimming took off 3 bases at V and 0 bases at J, with 3 bases between the two ends. Per germline, CDR1 GTSNPN and CDR2 SVGIG (reference sequence). The CDR3 reads CAWRGSYEQYF. The CDR3 coding sequence is TGTGCCTGGAGGGGCTCCTACGAGCAGTACTTC.

The chain has TRBV6-1 and TRBJ1-5, with 7 bases identical to TRBD1. The germline gives CDR1 MNHNS, CDR2 SASEGT. J was trimmed by 0 bases and V by 4 bases; bases with no gene match: 9. The CDR3 runs 17 residues. This CDR3 reads CASSAGQAYYSNQPQHF. The CDR3 DNA reads TGTGCCAGCAGTGCAGGACAGGCCTACTATAGCAATCAGCCCCAGCATTTT.

This clone came up once. The CDR3 DNA is TGTGCCAGCAGCTCTACAGGGAGAACTGAAGCTTTCTTT. It encodes CASSSTGRTEAFF. The rearrangement joins TRBV6-5 to TRBJ1-1; maybe TRBD1 (6 bases). Looked up from germline, CDR1 is MNHEY and CDR2 is SVGAGI. This CDR3 contains 13 residues. V was clipped by 6 bases and J by 5 bases, with 13 bases between them.